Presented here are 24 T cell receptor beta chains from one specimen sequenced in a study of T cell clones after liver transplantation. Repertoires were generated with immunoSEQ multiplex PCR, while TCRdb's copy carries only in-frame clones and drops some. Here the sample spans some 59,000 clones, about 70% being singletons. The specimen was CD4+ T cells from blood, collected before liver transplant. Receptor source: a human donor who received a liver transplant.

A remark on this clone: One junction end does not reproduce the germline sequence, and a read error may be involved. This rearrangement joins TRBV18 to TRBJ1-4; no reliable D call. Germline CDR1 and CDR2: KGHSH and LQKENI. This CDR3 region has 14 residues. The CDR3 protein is CASTPPGSNEKLFF. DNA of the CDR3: TGTGCCAGCACACCTCCGGGTAGTAATGAAAAACTGTTTTTT.

CDR3 bases: TGTGCCAGCCGGACAGGGCAAGAGACCCAGTACTTC. The encoded protein is CASRTGQETQYF. The chain recombines TRBV7-8 with TRBJ2-5; 8 bases align to TRBD1. CDR3 size: 12 residues. V lost 8 bases and J lost 2; bases outside the gene matches: 1. Per germline, CDR1 SGHVS and CDR2 FQNEAQ.

CDR3 in DNA: TGTGCCAGCAGTCGACAGCGCACCGGGGAGCTGTTTTTT. Translation gives CASSRQRTGELFF. The chain couples TRBV7-6 to TRBJ2-2, with D perhaps TRBD1 (5 bases). With 6 bases removed from V and 4 bases from J, the gap between germline ends came to 9 bases. This CDR3 is 13 amino acids long. CDR1 is SGHVS, CDR2 FNYEAQ, per germline.

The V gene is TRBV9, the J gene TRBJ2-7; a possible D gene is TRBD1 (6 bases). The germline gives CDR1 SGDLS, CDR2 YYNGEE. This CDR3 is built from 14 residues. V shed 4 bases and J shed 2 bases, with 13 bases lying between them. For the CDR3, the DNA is TGTGCCAGCAGCCCTCGGACAGCTACCTACGAGCAGTACTTC. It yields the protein CASSPRTATYEQYF.

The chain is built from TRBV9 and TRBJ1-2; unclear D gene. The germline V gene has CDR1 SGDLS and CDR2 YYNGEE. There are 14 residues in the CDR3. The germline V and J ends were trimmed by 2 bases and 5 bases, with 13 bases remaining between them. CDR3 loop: CASSVQPDSYGYTF. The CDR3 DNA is TGTGCCAGCAGCGTTCAGCCGGACTCGTATGGCTACACCTTC.

In DNA form, the CDR3 reads TGCGCCAGCAGTCCGACAGGGGGAGGCGAGCAGTACTTC. As protein: CASSPTGGGEQYF. The chain employs TRBV10-1 and TRBJ2-7, with TRBD1 matching 9 bases. V shed 5 bases, J shed 6 bases, and the junction held 5 bases outside the gene matches. Germline V gene sequence: CDR1 WNHNN, CDR2 SYGVQD (reference sequence). The CDR3 is made up of 13 amino acids.

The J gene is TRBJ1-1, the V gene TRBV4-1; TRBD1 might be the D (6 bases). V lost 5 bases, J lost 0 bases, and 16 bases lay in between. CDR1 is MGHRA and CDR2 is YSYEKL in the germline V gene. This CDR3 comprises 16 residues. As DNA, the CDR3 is TGCGCCAGCAGCGTTCGGACAGCACTAATGAACACTGAAGCTTTCTTT. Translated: CASSVRTALMNTEAFF.

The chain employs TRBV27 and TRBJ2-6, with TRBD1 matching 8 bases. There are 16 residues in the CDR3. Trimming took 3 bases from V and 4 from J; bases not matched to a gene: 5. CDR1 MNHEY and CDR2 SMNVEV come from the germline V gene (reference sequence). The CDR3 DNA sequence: TGTGCCAGCAGTTTCAGGGGGCAAAGAGGGGCCAACGTCCTGACTTTC. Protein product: CASSFRGQRGANVLTF. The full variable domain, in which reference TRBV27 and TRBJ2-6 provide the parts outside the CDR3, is EAQVTQNPRYLITVTGKKLTVTCSQNMNHEYMSWYRQDPGLGLRQIYYSMNVEVTDKGDVPEGYKVSRKEKRNFPLILESPSPNQTSLYFCASSFRGQRGANVLTFGAGSRLTVL.

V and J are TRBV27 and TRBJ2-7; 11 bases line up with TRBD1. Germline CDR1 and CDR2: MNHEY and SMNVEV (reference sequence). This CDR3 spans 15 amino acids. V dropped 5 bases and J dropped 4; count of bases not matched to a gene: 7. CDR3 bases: TGTGCCAGCAGTCCCTGGACAGGGGGCGTTTACGAGCAGTACTTC. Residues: CASSPWTGGVYEQYF.

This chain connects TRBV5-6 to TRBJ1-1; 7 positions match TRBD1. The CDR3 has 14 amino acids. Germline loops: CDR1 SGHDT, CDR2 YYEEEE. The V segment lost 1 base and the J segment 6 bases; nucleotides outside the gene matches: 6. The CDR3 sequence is CASSLLGTAPEAFF. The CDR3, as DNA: TGTGCCAGCAGCTTGTTGGGGACAGCACCTGAAGCTTTCTTT.

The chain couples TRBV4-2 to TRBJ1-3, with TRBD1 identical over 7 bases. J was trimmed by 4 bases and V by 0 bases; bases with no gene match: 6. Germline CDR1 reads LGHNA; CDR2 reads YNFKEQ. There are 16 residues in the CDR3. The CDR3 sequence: CASSQETGSLGNTIYF. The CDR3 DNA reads TGTGCCAGCAGCCAAGAGACAGGGTCTCTGGGAAACACCATATATTTT.

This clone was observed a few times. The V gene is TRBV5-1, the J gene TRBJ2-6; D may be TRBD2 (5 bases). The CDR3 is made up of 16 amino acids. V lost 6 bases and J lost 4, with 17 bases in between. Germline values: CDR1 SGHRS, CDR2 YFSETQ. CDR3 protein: CASTLQGGSGANVLTF. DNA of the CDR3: TGCGCCAGCACCCTGCAAGGAGGATCCGGGGCCAACGTCCTGACTTTC.

As DNA, the CDR3 is TGTGCCAGCAGTCGAGGGACAGCCCATGGCTACACCTTC. This gives the protein CASSRGTAHGYTF. The chain has TRBV6-5 and TRBJ1-2, with TRBD1 matching over 7 bases. This CDR3 is 13 amino acids long. The V gene's germline CDR1 is MNHEY and CDR2 SVGAGI. Trimming removed 5 bases from V and 6 bases from J; junction bases left unmatched: 6.

Here the CDR3 reads CAAGDRRRNTEAFF. The DNA of the CDR3 is TGTGCCGCCGGTGACAGGAGAAGAAACACTGAAGCTTTCTTT. The V call is TRBV15, the J call TRBJ1-1, with D perhaps matching TRBD1 (6 bases). The germline V gene encodes CDR1 LNHNV and CDR2 YYDKDF (reference sequence). Trimming removed 11 bases from V and 2 bases from J, with 18 bases in between. There are 14 residues in the CDR3. Full variable domain (remainder filled in from reference TRBV15 and TRBJ1-1): DAMVIQNPRYQVTQFGKPVTLSCSQTLNHNVMYWYQQKSSQAPKLLFHYYDKDFNNEADTPDNFQSRRPNTSFCFLDIRSPGLGDTAMYLCAAGDRRRNTEAFFGQGTRLTVV.

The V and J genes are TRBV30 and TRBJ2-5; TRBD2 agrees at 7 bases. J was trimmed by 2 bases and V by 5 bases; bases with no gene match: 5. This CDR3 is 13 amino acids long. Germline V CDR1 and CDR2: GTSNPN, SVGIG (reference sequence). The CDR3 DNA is TGTGCCTGGTCGGGAGGTTTTCAAGAGACCCAGTACTTC. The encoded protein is CAWSGGFQETQYF.

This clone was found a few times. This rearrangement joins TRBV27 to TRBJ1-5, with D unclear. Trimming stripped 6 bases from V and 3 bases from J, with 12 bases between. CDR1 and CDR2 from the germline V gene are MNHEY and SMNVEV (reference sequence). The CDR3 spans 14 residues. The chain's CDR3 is CASRPAGFNQPQHF. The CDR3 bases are TGTGCCAGCAGGCCCGCAGGATTCAATCAGCCCCAGCATTTT.

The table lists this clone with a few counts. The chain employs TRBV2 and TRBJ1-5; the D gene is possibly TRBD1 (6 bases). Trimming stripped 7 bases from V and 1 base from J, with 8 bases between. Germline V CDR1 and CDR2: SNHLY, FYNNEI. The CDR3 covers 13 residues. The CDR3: CASNRESNQPQHF. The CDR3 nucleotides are TGTGCCAGCAACAGGGAGAGCAATCAGCCCCAGCATTTT.

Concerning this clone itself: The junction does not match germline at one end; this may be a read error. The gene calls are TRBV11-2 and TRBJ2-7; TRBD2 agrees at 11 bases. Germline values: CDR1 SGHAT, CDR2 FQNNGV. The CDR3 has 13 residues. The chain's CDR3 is CASSEGLAETQVF. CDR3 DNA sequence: TGTGCCAGCAGCGAGGGACTAGCGGAGACCCAAGTCTTC.

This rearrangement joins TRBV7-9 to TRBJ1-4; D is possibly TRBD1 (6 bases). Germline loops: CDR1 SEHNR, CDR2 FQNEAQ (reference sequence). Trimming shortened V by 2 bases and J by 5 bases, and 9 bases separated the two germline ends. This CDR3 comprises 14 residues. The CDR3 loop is CASSLNRENEKLFF. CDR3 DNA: TGTGCCAGCAGCTTAAACAGGGAGAATGAAAAACTGTTTTTT.

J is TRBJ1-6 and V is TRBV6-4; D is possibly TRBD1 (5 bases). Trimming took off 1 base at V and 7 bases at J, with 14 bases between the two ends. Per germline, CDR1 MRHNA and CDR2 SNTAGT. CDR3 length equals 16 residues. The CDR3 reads CASSDFHSDSNSPLHF. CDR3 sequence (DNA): TGTGCCAGCAGTGACTTCCACAGCGACAGCAATTCACCCCTCCACTTT.

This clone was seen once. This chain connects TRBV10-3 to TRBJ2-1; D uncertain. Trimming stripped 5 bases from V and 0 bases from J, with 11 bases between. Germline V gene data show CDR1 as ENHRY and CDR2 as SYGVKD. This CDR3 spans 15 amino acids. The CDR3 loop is CAISSPSSSYNEQFF. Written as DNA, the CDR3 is TGTGCCATCAGTTCACCTTCTAGCTCCTACAATGAGCAGTTCTTC.

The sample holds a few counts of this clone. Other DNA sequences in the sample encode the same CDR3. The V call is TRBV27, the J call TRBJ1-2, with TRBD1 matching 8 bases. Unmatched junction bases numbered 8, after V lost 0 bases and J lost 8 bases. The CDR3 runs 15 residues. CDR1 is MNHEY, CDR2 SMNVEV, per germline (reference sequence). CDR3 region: CASSLSGQGAGGYTF. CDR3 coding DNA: TGTGCCAGCAGTTTATCGGGGCAGGGGGCGGGGGGCTACACCTTC.

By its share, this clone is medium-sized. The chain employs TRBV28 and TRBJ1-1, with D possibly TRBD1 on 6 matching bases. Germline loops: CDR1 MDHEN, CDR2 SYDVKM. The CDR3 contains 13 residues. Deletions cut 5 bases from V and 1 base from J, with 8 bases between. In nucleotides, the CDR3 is TGTGCCAGCAGTCCGGGACAGAACACTGAAGCTTTCTTT. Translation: CASSPGQNTEAFF.

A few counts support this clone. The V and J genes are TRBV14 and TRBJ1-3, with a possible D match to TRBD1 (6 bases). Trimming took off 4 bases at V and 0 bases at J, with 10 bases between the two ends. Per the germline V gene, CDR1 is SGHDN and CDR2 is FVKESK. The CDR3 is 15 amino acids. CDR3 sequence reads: CASSPTGLSGNTIYF. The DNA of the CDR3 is TGTGCCAGCAGCCCGACAGGCCTCTCTGGAAACACCATATATTTT.